Presented here are 8 T cell receptor beta chains from one specimen sequenced in a study of CD8+ T cells in alopecia areata. Reverse transcribed after extraction, RNA yielded cDNA as the sequencing template. TCRdb keeps only in-frame clones here, not all; method: immunoSEQ multiplex PCR. The sample holds 50,000 to 65,000 clones, about 43% seen once. Stated treatment: oral pan-JAK inhibitor, 5-10 mg twice daily. The material was CD8+ T cells sorted from blood, obtained around week 36, from a patient treated with tofacitinib. These receptors were obtained from a human donor with alopecia areata.

The CDR3 nucleotides read TGCGCCAGCAGCCAAGGAGTAGGGACTACGCAGTTCTTC. It codes for CASSQGVGTTQFF. The rearrangement links TRBV4-1 to TRBJ2-1; the match to TRBD2 covers 7 bases. Unmatched junction bases numbered 6, after V lost 1 base and J lost 12 bases. Germline CDR1 and CDR2: MGHRA and YSYEKL. This CDR3 spans 13 amino acids.

CDR3 in amino acids: CSVDPGVNYGYTF. CDR3 coding DNA: TGCAGCGTTGATCCCGGGGTCAACTATGGCTACACCTTC. The rearrangement uses TRBV29-1 and TRBJ1-2; D gene uncertain. Germline V gene lookup returns CDR1 SQVTM and CDR2 ANQGSEA. V dropped 3 bases and J dropped 2 bases, with 10 bases sitting between them. The CDR3 totals 13 residues.

The rearrangement uses TRBV7-9 and TRBJ2-7, with unresolved D. The CDR3 has 13 amino acids. The V gene's germline CDR1 is SEHNR and CDR2 FQNEAQ (reference sequence). V gave up 5 bases and J gave up 5 bases, with 13 bases separating them. The CDR3 sequence: CASSVYSDDEQYF. The CDR3 DNA reads as TGTGCCAGCAGCGTATACAGCGACGACGAGCAGTACTTC.

The rearrangement uses TRBV4-1 and TRBJ2-2; D uncertain. The V gene's germline CDR1 is MGHRA and CDR2 YSYEKL. There are 14 residues in the CDR3. Trimming left V 1 base short and J 6 bases short, with 9 bases between. In DNA, the CDR3 is TGCGCCAGCAGCCAAGTCAAGTTAGCCGGGGAGCTGTTTTTT. Translating it yields CASSQVKLAGELFF.

The chain employs TRBV6-5 and TRBJ2-7; TRBD2 agrees at 9 bases. The CDR3 extends over 13 amino acids. V lost 8 bases and J lost 3; bases outside the gene matches: 5. CDR1 and CDR2 (germline): MNHEY, SVGAGI. This CDR3 reads CASHSGGVYEQYF. The CDR3 DNA is TGTGCCAGCCATAGCGGGGGAGTCTACGAGCAGTACTTC.

The chain recombines TRBV4-1 with TRBJ2-7; the D gene is possibly TRBD2 (6 bases). The CDR3 is 15 amino acids. The germline CDR1 and CDR2 sequences are MGHRA and YSYEKL. The germline V and J ends were trimmed by 0 bases and 0 bases, with 9 bases remaining between them. The chain's CDR3 is CASSQDGGTSYEQYF. The CDR3 region has the DNA TGCGCCAGCAGCCAAGATGGCGGGACCTCCTACGAGCAGTACTTC.

The rearrangement joins TRBV6-5 to TRBJ2-5; D unclear. The CDR3 loop spans 14 amino acids. Looked up from germline, CDR1 is MNHEY and CDR2 is SVGAGI. Deletions cut 8 bases from V and 0 bases from J, with 13 bases between. The CDR3 sequence is CASRTDPYQETQYF. The CDR3 DNA follows: TGTGCCAGCCGTACGGATCCCTACCAAGAGACCCAGTACTTC.

This clone was detected ten times or more. This chain links TRBV7-8 with TRBJ2-1; no firm D call. CDR1 is SGHVS, CDR2 FQNEAQ, per germline. V lost 4 bases and J lost 9, with 7 bases in between. CDR3 size: 11 residues. CDR3 protein: CASSSMSEQFF. The DNA of the CDR3 is TGTGCCAGCAGCTCAATGAGTGAGCAGTTCTTC.